Sequencing of this T cell receptor (beta chain) was carried out in a study of OX40 agonist ivuxolimab in advanced cancers. Across the study: Patients were treated with ivuxolimab, an agonistic anti-OX40 (CD134) antibody. Having had anti-PD-1, anti-PD-L1 or anti-CTLA-4 therapy before was allowed, and approximately 40% had some.

Libraries were prepared by immunoSEQ multiplex PCR; TCRdb keeps only in-frame clonotypes and omits some of them. Among under 200,000 clones, 94% were seen once, and the ten largest hold around 0.33%. Patients had blood sampled at baseline and again on cycle 4 day 1 and cycle 7 day 1. The CDR3 contains 19 residues. Germline trimming cut 6 bases from V and 0 bases from J; bases unmatched to any gene: 14. The germline gives CDR1 SGHVS, CDR2 FQNEAQ. The J gene is TRBJ2-2, the V gene TRBV7-8; 9 positions agree with TRBD2. This sample comprised CD4+ or CD8+ T cells sorted from blood, obtained in a trial of the OX40 agonist ivuxolimab. This TCR was sampled from an adult with an advanced solid tumor such as melanoma, head and neck, liver or kidney cancer. CDR3 sequence (DNA): TGTGCCAGCAGACGGCGGGAGGGAACCAGATACACGAACACCGGGGAGCTGTTTTTT. Translating gives CASRRREGTRYTNTGELFF. Variable domain in full (rest from reference TRBV7-8 and TRBJ2-2): GAGVSQSPRYKVAKRGQDVALRCDPISGHVSLFWYQQALGQGPEFLTYFQNEAQLDKSGLPSDRFFAERPEGSVSTLKIQRTQQEDSAVYLCASRRREGTRYTNTGELFFGEGSRLTVL.